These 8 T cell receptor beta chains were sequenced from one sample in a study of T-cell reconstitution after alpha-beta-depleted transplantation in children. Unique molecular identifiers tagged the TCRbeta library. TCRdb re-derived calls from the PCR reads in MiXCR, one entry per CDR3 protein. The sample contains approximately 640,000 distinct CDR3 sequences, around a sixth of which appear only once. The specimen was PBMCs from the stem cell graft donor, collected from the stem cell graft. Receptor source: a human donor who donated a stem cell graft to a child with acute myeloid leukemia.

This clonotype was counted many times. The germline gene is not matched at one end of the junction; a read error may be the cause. The CDR3 coding sequence is TGTGCCAGCAGTTCAGGGATCTACGATGAGCAGTTCTTC. It specifies CASSSGIYDEQFF. The V gene is TRBV7-9, the J gene TRBJ2-1; tentative D call: TRBD1 (5 bases). Germline-derived CDR1 and CDR2 are SEHNR and FQNEAQ (reference sequence). The CDR3 loop spans 13 amino acids.

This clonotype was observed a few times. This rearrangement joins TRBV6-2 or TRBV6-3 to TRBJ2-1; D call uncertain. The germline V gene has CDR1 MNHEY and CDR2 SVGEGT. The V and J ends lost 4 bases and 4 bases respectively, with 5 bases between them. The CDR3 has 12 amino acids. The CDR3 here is CASSWPYNEQFF. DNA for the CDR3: TGTGCCAGCAGTTGGCCTTACAATGAGCAGTTCTTC.

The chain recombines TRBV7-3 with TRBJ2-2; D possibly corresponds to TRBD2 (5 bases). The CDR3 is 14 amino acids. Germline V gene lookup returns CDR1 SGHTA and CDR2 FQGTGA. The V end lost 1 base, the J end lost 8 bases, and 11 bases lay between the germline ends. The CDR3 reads CASSLIGGMGELFF. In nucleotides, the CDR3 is TGTGCCAGCAGCTTAATAGGAGGCATGGGGGAGCTGTTTTTT.

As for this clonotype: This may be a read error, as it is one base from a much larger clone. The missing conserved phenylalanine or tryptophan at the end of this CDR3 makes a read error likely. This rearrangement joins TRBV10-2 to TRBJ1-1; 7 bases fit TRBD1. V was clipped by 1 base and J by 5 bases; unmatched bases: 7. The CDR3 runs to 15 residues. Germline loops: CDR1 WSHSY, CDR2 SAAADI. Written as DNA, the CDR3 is TGCGCCAGCAGTGAGTGGGCAGGGGGGAGGACTGAAGCTTTCCTT. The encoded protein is CASSEWAGGRTEAFL.

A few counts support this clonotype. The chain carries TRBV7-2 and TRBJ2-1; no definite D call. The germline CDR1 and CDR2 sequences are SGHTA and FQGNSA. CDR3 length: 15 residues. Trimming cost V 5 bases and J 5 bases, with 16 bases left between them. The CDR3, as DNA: TGTGCCAGCAGCCTAAAAGGTGGAGTTAACAATGAGCAGTTCTTC. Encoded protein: CASSLKGGVNNEQFF.

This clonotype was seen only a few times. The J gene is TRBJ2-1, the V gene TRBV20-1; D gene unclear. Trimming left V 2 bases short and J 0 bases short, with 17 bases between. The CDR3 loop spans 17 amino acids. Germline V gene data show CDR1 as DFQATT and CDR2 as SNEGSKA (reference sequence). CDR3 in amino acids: CSARLGFGWGSYNEQFF. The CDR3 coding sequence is TGCAGTGCTAGATTGGGATTTGGGTGGGGCTCCTACAATGAGCAGTTCTTC.

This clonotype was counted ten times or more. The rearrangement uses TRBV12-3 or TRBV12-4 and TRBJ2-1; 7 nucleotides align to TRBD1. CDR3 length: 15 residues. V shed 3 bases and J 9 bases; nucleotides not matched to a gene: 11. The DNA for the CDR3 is TGTGCCAGCAGTTTTTGGGACAGACAACGTAGTGAGCAGTTCTTC. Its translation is CASSFWDRQRSEQFF.

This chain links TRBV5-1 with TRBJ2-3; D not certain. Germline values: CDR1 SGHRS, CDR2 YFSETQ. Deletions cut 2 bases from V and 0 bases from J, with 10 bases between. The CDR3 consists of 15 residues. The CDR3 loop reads CASSFRAESTDTQYF. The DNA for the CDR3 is TGCGCCAGCAGCTTTCGGGCGGAAAGCACAGATACGCAGTATTTT.